This T cell receptor beta chain appears in the sequencing data of a study of response to subunit inactivated influenza vaccine. There are 14 residues in the CDR3. The V end was cut by 0 bases, the J end by 2 bases, with 7 bases between. Germline CDR1 LGHNA, CDR2 YSLEER. This clonotype was picked up many times. One entry per CDR3 protein results from TCRdb running MiXCR on the RT-PCR reads. The sample has hundreds of thousands of distinct CDR3 sequences, 10% to 11% seen once. The receptor was derived from a man in his forties or fifties who received an inactivated influenza vaccine. The J gene is TRBJ1-2, the V gene TRBV4-3; the D gene is possibly TRBD1 (5 bases). The sequenced sample was PBMCs from blood, obtained 40 to 50 days after vaccination. The CDR3 bases are TGCGCCAGCAGCCAAGATTCAGGGAACTATGGCTACACCTTC. It translates to CASSQDSGNYGYTF.